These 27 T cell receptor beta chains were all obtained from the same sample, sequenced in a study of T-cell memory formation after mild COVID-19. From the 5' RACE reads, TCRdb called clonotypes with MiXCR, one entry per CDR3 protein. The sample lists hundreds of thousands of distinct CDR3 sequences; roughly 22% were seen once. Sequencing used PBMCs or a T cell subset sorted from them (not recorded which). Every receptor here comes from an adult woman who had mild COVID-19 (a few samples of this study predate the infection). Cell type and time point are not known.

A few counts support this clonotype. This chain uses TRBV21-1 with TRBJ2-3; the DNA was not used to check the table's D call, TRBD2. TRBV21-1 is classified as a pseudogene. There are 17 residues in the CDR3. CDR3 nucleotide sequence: TGTGCCAGCAGCAAAGGTAAAAGCGGAGGGCCCACAGATACGCAGTATTTT. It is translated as CASSKGKSGGPTDTQYF.

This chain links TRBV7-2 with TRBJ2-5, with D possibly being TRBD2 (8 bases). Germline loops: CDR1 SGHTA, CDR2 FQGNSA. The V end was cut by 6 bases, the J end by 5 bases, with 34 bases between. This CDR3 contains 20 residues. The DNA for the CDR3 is TGTGCCAGCAGTCACCACCGGGGAAAGGGGGCGCGGGGGGAACGGGAGACCCAGTACTTC. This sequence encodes CASSHHRGKGARGERETQYF.

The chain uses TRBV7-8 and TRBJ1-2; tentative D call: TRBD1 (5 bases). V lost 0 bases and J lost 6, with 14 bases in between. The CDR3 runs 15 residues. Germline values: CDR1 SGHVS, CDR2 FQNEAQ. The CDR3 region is CASSLAQSGSDGYTF. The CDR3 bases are TGTGCCAGCAGCTTAGCGCAGTCAGGGTCGGATGGCTACACCTTC.

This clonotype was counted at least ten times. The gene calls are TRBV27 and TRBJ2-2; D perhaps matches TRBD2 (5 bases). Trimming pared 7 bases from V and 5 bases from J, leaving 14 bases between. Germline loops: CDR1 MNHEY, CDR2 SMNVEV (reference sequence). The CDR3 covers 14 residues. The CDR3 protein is CASIQRGRTGELFF. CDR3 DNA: TGTGCCAGCATCCAGAGAGGGCGAACCGGGGAGCTGTTTTTT.

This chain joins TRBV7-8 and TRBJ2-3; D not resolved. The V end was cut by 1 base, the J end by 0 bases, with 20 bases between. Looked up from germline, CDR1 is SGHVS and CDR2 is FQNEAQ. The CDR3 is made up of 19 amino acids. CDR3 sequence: CASSLVVTGKGISTDTQYF. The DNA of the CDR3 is TGTGCCAGCAGCTTAGTGGTTACGGGCAAGGGAATCAGCACAGATACGCAGTATTTT.

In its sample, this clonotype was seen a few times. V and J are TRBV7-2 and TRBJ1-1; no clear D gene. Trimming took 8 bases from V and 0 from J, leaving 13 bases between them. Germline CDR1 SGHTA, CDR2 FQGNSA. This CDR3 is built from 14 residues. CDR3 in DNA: TGTGCCAGCCAAAGGGCGCACATGAACACTGAAGCTTTCTTT. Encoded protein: CASQRAHMNTEAFF.

CDR3 sequence: CASSLGTSDYYEQYF. The CDR3 DNA is TGCGCCAGCAGCTTGGGGACTAGCGACTACTACGAGCAGTACTTC. The V and J genes are TRBV5-1 and TRBJ2-7; TRBD2 matches 9 bases. Germline loops: CDR1 SGHRS, CDR2 YFSETQ. The length of the CDR3 is 15 residues. V was clipped by 0 bases and J by 3 bases; unmatched bases: 4.

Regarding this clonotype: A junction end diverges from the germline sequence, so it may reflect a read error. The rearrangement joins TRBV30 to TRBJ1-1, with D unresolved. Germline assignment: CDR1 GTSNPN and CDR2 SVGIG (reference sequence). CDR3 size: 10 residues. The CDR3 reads CAWSVLQVSF. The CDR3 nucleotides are TGTGCCTGGAGTGTACTCCAGGTTTCGTTT.

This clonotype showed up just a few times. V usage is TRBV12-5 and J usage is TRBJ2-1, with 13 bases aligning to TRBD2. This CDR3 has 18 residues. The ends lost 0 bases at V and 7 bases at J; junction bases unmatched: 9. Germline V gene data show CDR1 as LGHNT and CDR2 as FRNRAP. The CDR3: CASGLVLAGGPKLNEQFF. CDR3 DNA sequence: TGTGCTAGTGGTTTGGTACTAGCGGGAGGGCCTAAATTAAATGAGCAGTTCTTC.

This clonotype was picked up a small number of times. Here the CDR3 DNA reads TGTGCCAGCAGCTTATCGGTAGTGGGCGCGAATGAGCAGTTCTTC. Translation: CASSLSVVGANEQFF. V is TRBV7-6 and J is TRBJ2-1; D is uncertain. The CDR3 loop spans 15 amino acids. Trimming left V 2 bases short and J 7 bases short, with 15 bases between. CDR1 and CDR2 (germline): SGHVS, FNYEAQ.

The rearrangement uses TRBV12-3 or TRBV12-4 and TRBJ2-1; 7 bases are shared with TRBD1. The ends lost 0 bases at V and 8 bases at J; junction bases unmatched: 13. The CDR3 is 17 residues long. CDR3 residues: CASSLAFTGVPDDEQFF. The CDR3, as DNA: TGTGCCAGCAGTTTAGCTTTTACAGGGGTCCCGGACGATGAGCAGTTCTTC.

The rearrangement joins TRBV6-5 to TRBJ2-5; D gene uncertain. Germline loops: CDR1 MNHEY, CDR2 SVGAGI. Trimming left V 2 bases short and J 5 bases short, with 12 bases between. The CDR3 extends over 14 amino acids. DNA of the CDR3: TGTGCCAGCAGTTACGGGCTAGGGTCGGAGACCCAGTACTTC. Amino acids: CASSYGLGSETQYF.

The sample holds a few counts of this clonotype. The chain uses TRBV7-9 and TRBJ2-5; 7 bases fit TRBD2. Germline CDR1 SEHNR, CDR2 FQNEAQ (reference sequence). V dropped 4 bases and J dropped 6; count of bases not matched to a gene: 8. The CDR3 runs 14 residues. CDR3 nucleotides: TGTGCCAGCAGCTCCGCCGGGACTACGAAGACCCAGTACTTC. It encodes CASSSAGTTKTQYF.

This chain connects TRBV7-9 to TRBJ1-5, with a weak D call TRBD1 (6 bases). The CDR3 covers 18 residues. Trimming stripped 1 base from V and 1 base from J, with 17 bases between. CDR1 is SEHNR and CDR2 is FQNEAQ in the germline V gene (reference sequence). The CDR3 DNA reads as TGTGCCAGCAGCTTAGTACGGGGGGGGCAGGGAAGCAATCAGCCCCAGCATTTT. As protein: CASSLVRGGQGSNQPQHF. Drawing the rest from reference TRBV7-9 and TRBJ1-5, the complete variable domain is DTGVSQNPRHKITKRGQNVTFRCDPISEHNRLYWYRQTLGQGPEFLTYFQNEAQLEKSRLLSDRFSAERPKGSFSTLEIQRTEQGDSAMYLCASSLVRGGQGSNQPQHFGDGTRLSIL.

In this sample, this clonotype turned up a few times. The CDR3, as DNA: TGTGCCAGCAGTTACCGTCCCGGGACAGGGGAGCAGTACTTC. It is translated as CASSYRPGTGEQYF. The V gene is TRBV6-5, the J gene TRBJ2-7; 9 bases line up with TRBD1. The CDR3 runs 14 residues. Germline trimming cut 2 bases from V and 7 bases from J; bases unmatched to any gene: 6. Per germline, CDR1 MNHEY and CDR2 SVGAGI.

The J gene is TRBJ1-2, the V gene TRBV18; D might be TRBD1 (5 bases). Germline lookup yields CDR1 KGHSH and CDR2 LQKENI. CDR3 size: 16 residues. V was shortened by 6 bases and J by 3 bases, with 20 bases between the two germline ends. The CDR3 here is CASSKRAQGRYYGYTF. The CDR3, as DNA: TGTGCCAGCTCGAAGAGGGCCCAGGGACGTTACTATGGCTACACCTTC.

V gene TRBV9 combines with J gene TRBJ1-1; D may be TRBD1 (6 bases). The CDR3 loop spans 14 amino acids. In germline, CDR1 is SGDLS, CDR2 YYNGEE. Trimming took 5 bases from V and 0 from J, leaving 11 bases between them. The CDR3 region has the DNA TGTGCCAGCAGTGCAGGGGAGATGAACACTGAAGCTTTCTTT. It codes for CASSAGEMNTEAFF. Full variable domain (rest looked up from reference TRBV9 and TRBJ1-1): DSGVTQTPKHLITATGQRVTLRCSPRSGDLSVYWYQQSLDQGLQFLIQYYNGEERAKGNILERFSAQQFPDLHSELNLSSLELGDSALYFCASSAGEMNTEAFFGQGTRLTVV.

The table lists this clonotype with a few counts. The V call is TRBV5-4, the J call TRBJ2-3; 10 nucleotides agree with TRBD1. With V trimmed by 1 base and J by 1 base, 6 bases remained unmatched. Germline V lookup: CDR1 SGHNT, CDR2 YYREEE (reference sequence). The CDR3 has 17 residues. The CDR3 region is CASSLSTGGDGTDTQYF. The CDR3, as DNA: TGTGCCAGCAGCTTGTCGACAGGGGGCGATGGCACAGATACGCAGTATTTT.

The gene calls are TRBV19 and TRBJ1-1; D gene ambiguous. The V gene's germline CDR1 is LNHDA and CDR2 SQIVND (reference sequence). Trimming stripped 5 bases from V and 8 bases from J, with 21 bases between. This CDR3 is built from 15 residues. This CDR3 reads CASSAPRTDGEEAFF. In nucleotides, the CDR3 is TGTGCCAGTAGTGCCCCGAGGACCGATGGAGAAGAAGCTTTCTTT.

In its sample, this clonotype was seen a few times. The CDR3 DNA reads TGTGCCAGCAGCGTGGGGTCCACAGATACGCAGTATTTT. Translated: CASSVGSTDTQYF. The chain joins TRBV9 to TRBJ2-3; no reliable D call. Trimming removed 2 bases from V and 2 bases from J, with 6 bases in between. Germline CDR1 SGDLS, CDR2 YYNGEE. The length of the CDR3 is 13 residues.

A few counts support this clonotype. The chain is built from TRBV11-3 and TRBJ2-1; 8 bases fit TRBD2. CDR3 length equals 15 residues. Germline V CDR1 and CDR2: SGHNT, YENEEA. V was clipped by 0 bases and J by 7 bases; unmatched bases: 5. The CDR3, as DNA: TGTGCCAGCAGCTTAGACACTAGCGGCTTTAATGAGCAGTTCTTC. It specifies CASSLDTSGFNEQFF.

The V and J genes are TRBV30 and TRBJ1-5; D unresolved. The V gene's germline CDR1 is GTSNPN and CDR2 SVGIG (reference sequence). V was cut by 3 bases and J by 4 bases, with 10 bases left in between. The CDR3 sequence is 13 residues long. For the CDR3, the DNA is TGTGCCTGGAGCCCAACGGGGAATCAGCCCCAGCATTTT. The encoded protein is CAWSPTGNQPQHF.

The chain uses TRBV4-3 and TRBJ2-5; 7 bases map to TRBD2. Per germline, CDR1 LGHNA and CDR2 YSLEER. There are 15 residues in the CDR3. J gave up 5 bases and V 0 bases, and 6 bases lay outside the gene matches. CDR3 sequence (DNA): TGCGCCAGCAGCCAAGATCGTCGCGGGAGCGAGACCCAGTACTTC. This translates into CASSQDRRGSETQYF.

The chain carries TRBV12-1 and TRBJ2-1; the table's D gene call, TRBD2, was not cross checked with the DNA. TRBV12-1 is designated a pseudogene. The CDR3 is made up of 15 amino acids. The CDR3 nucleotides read TGTGCCAGCAGCTTTCAGCGGGAGGTCGGCAATGAGCAGTTCTTC. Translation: CASSFQREVGNEQFF.

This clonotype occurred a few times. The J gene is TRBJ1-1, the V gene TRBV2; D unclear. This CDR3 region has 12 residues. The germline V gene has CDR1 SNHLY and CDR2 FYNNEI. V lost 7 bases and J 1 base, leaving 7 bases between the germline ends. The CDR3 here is CASMTENTEAFF. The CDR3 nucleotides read TGTGCCAGCATGACCGAGAACACTGAAGCTTTCTTT.

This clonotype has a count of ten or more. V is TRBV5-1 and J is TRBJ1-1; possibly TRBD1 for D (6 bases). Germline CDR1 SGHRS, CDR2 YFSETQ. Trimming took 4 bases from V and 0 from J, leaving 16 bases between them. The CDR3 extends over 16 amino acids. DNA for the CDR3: TGCGCCAGCAGCAAAGACAGGACCTACATGAACACTGAAGCTTTCTTT. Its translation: CASSKDRTYMNTEAFF.

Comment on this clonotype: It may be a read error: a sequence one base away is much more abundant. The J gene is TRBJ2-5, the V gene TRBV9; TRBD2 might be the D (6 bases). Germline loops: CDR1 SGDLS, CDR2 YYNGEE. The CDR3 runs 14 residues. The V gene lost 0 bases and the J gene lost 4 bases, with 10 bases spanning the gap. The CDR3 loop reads CASSVGLARETQYF. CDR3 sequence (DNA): TGTGCCAGCAGCGTAGGGCTAGCGAGAGAGACCCAGTACTTC.